Here is one TCR beta chain with its context. This clone was seen just once. This clone's antigen is unknown. Base qualities are missing; no much larger clone stands one base away. TCRbeta CDR3 regions were amplified from genomic DNA by means of the immunoSEQ Assay, a bias-controlled multiplex PCR. Turning to the authors' computational methods: The number of nucleated cells in each sample was estimated by amplification of reference gene primers within the assay. To quantify the absolute abundance of each unique TCRbeta CDR3 rearrangement, sequence reads were collapsed and filtered. For each sample, productive Simpson clonality was calculated by taking the square root of Simpson's diversity index across productive rearrangements. TCRdb retrieved this table from immuneACCESS and kept in-frame rearrangements only. Not all clones are present; in checked studies, unresolved V genes account for under half, and no reason is known for the remainder. Clonal size and the V and J genes are those of that table, whereas D and trimming came from the DNA. Across this sample there are fewer than 250,000 clones, with about four fifths seen only once. The ten largest make up around 2% of the sample.

V loses 4 bases at its end and J loses 5 bases; junction bases beyond the gene matches: 5. The germline V gene encodes CDR1 KGHSH and CDR2 LQKENI. The CDR3 covers 15 residues, taking in both the cysteine and the phenylalanine. Only the CDR3 DNA stays, 45 bases, in frame from base 1. This specimen comes from a study of blood T cell repertoires in COVID-19 (dated by TCRdb to the early 2020s). For the wider study: Samples covering the acute and convalescent phases of COVID-19 were provided by collaborators in the United States, Italy and Spain. HLA class I and class II types, where available, came from metadata supplied by the sample provider rather than from assay-based typing. A de-identified subject ID, COVID-19 status, age in years and sex were almost always included in the sample metadata. The prospective study material was composed of cDNA or gDNA derived from T cells, B-cell-depleted T cells, or PBMCs. Samples were obtained from the ongoing ImmuneRACE study (first 160 participants) and from about 1,300 subjects provided by 6 global collaborators. A freely available public database, intended as a resource for researchers studying the immune response to SARS-CoV-2, is where the repertoires were released. Subjects who had been exposed to COVID-19, were actively infected with it, or had recovered from it provided the deeply sampled blood TCRbeta repertoires that made up the dataset.

Participants in the prospective study were aged about 18 to 90 years, lived in about two dozen United States geographic areas, and enrolled through a virtual design. In the prospective study, participants were assigned to cohorts based on the clinical history participants reported in a screening survey and a study questionnaire. Recovered participants in ImmuneRACE Cohort 3 were defined by two consecutive negative NP/OP PCR tests, clearance by a healthcare professional, or resolution of symptoms. In the prospective study, mobile phlebotomists collected whole blood, serum and a nasopharyngeal or oropharyngeal swab from each participant. Prospective study participants could optionally give additional blood draws and questionnaires over an approximately 2-month period. Before DNA extraction, prospective study blood samples were shipped either frozen or at room temperature. Overall study results and their limits: The amount of clinical and demographic metadata varied by source and participant and was provided uncurated.

Source material: PBMCs or T cells enriched from blood (not recorded which). The chain joins TRBV18 to TRBJ2-2; 9 middle bases align to TRBD2. The source is a man aged 60 to 69 who had recovered from COVID-19. The base sequence is TGTGCCAGCTCACTAGGACTAGCGCCGACCGGGGAGCTGTTTTTT. The resulting protein is CASSLGLAPTGELFF.